This TCR beta chain was sequenced in a study of blood T cell repertoires in COVID-19. Study information: There were acute and convalescent COVID-19 samples, and they came from the United States, Italy and Spain.

The protocol was immunoSEQ multiplex PCR, while the TCRdb copy is restricted to in-frame clones and leaves out a portion. The data hold some 300,000 clones, with roughly 87% observed a single time. CDR1 and CDR2 (germline): LNHDA, SQIVND (reference sequence). This CDR3 has 14 amino acids. The specimen was peripheral blood. The chain is built from TRBV19 and TRBJ2-1, with 10 bases fitting TRBD2. This TCR derives from a young man with active or convalescent COVID-19. The CDR3 DNA is TGTGCGTCCGGGGAGCGGGGGGGCCCCAATGAGCAGTTCTTC. It codes for CASGERGGPNEQFF.